This TCR beta chain was recorded in a study of CD8 T cells in ankylosing spondylitis. Study conclusions and caveats: Reportedly, significant enrichment of disease-linked clones occurred in matched ankylosing spondylitis synovial fluid. A number of the motif variants had already been described in reactive arthritis synovial fluid and blood. Made up of eight highly homologous variants, a TCR beta motif appeared characteristic of ankylosing spondylitis blood.

Remarks on this clonotype: Its cognate antigen is unknown.

Quantitative 5'-RACE with molecular barcodes generated TCR beta libraries. MiXCR was run by TCRdb on the 5' RACE reads, yielding one entry per CDR3 protein. The repertoire consists of approximately 220,000 distinct CDR3 sequences, with 18% occurring once and the leading ten covering under 55%. V trimming: 4 bases; J trimming: 2 bases; junction bases outside the gene matches: 5. Germline CDR1 and CDR2: SEHNR and FQNEAQ (reference sequence). The CDR3 runs to 16 residues. The sample consisted of blood, either unsorted or a sorted T cell fraction (not recorded which). The source of this sequence is a male donor with ankylosing spondylitis. The V gene is TRBV7-9, the J gene TRBJ2-3; 11 bases match TRBD2. The DNA for the CDR3 is TGTGCCAGCAGCTCGTTAGCGGGAGGGATCACAGATACGCAGTATTTT. Translation gives CASSSLAGGITDTQYF.